The clone carrying this T cell receptor beta chain was counted only a few times. Its antigen is as yet unknown. This entry is derived from a study of blood T cells in healthy people across ages. General study findings and limits: The percentage of naive T cells correlated strongly with TCR beta diversity. Nothing was known about donor CMV status, and this possibly confounded expanded clonotype changes.

Total RNA, at least 6 micrograms per sample, was extracted from PBMCs. A second about 7 to 11 cycle PCR used barcoded and J-beta primers. TCRdb recomputed calls from the 5' RACE reads with MiXCR, one row per CDR3 protein. Altogether nearly 1 million distinct CDR3 sequences are present, about 53% being singletons, with the ten largest covering about a fifth. Trimming left V 6 bases short and J 2 bases short, with 9 bases between. The CDR3 contains 13 residues. Per the germline V gene, CDR1 is MGHDK and CDR2 is SYGVNS. Sequencing used blood. The chain joins TRBV25-1 to TRBJ2-3, with D maybe TRBD1 (5 bases). The receptor was isolated from an older woman in good health. CDR3 DNA sequence: TGTGCCAGCAGAGGACACCTCACAGATACGCAGTATTTT. This gives the protein CASRGHLTDTQYF.